The 32 T cell receptor beta chains presented below share a single source sample, sequenced in a study. TCRdb reprocessed the 5' RACE reads via MiXCR and lists one record per CDR3 protein. The sample has 5,500 to 8,500 distinct CDR3 sequences, 50% seen once. Sequenced sample: naive CD4+ T cells sorted from a lymph node. This sample's subset: naive CD4+ T cells, CD4+CD45RA+CD25-. Receptor source: a female donor with breast cancer.

The rearrangement joins TRBV20-1 to TRBJ1-1; 7 positions agree with TRBD1. Unmatched junction bases numbered 0, after V lost 0 bases and J lost 5 bases. The germline V gene has CDR1 DFQATT and CDR2 SNEGSKA (reference sequence). The CDR3 runs to 12 residues. The CDR3 region has the DNA TGCAGTGCTAGAGAACAGGGGACTGAAGCTTTCTTT. It translates to CSAREQGTEAFF.

The chain carries TRBV7-8 and TRBJ2-3, with TRBD2 identical over 7 bases. This CDR3 spans 16 amino acids. Germline CDR1 SGHVS, CDR2 FQNEAQ. The trim removed 3 bases at V and 5 bases at J, leaving 11 bases unmatched. In DNA form, the CDR3 reads TGTGCCAGCAGCTTCCTGAGCGGGAACCCCGTAGATACGCAGTATTTT. Translating it yields CASSFLSGNPVDTQYF. The variable domain in full, with the rest retrieved from reference TRBV7-8 and TRBJ2-3, is GAGVSQSPRYKVAKRGQDVALRCDPISGHVSLFWYQQALGQGPEFLTYFQNEAQLDKSGLPSDRFFAERPEGSVSTLKIQRTQQEDSAVYLCASSFLSGNPVDTQYFGPGTRLTVL.

This clonotype was detected a few times. A much larger clone sits a single nucleotide away, making a read error possible. Lacking the conserved final phenylalanine or tryptophan, this CDR3 likely reflects a read error. J is TRBJ1-2 and V is TRBV20-1, with TRBD1 matching over 8 bases. This CDR3 is 13 amino acids long. Germline CDR1 DFQATT, CDR2 SNEGSKA (reference sequence). The V gene end was trimmed by 8 bases and the J gene end by 4 bases; junction bases not matched to a gene: 9. CDR3 nucleotides: TGCAGTTCAAATCCAACAGGGGGCTATGGCTACACCTCC. It translates to CSSNPTGGYGYTS.

This clonotype was seen a few times. V and J are TRBV5-1 and TRBJ2-5; 8 bases agree with TRBD1. CDR3 length equals 14 residues. Germline CDR1 reads SGHRS; CDR2 reads YFSETQ. V gave up 3 bases and J gave up 2 bases; unmatched junction bases: 3. CDR3 amino acids: CASSSTGVQETQYF. CDR3 coding DNA: TGCGCCAGCAGCTCGACAGGGGTACAAGAGACCCAGTACTTC.

This chain joins TRBV12-2 and TRBJ2-7; the D call of TRBD2 is as the table states it, not checked on the DNA. TRBV12-2 is a pseudogene. This CDR3 is 18 amino acids long. CDR3: CASRLARPPGLAAYEQYF. CDR3 coding DNA: TGTGCAAGTCGCTTAGCGAGACCGCCGGGACTAGCGGCCTACGAGCAGTACTTC.

This clonotype turned up a few times. V usage is TRBV7-9 and J usage is TRBJ1-5; D gene ambiguous. V was shortened by 4 bases and J by 0 bases, with 16 bases between the two germline ends. This CDR3 region has 17 residues. Per the germline V gene, CDR1 is SEHNR and CDR2 is FQNEAQ (reference sequence). The CDR3 sequence: CASSSTPIGPSNQPQHF. In DNA, the CDR3 is TGTGCCAGCAGCTCGACCCCGATAGGCCCTAGCAATCAGCCCCAGCATTTT.

The chain uses TRBV15 and TRBJ2-3; unclear D gene. Germline CDR1 LNHNV, CDR2 YYDKDF (reference sequence). This CDR3 contains 13 residues. Trimming left V 3 bases short and J 9 bases short, with 13 bases between. The DNA of the CDR3 is TGTGCCACCAGCAGGGGAAGAGTGGGAACGCAGTATTTT. Its translation is CATSRGRVGTQYF.

CDR3 amino acids: CSARDGGGGAYEQYF. In nucleotides, the CDR3 is TGCAGTGCTAGAGATGGGGGCGGGGGAGCCTACGAGCAGTACTTC. The chain uses TRBV20-1 and TRBJ2-7; TRBD2 is a possible D gene (7 bases). From germline, CDR1 is DFQATT and CDR2 SNEGSKA (reference sequence). The CDR3 covers 15 residues. Trimming cost V 0 bases and J 2 bases, with 14 bases left between them.

This clonotype is medium-sized. The chain joins TRBV7-2 to TRBJ2-1; D is perhaps TRBD1 (5 bases). Trimming pared 2 bases from V and 2 bases from J, leaving 7 bases between. The CDR3 loop spans 14 amino acids. Germline assignment: CDR1 SGHTA and CDR2 FQGNSA. CDR3 amino acids: CASSLKQAYNEQFF. The CDR3, as DNA: TGTGCCAGCAGCTTAAAACAGGCCTACAATGAGCAGTTCTTC.

This chain joins TRBV7-3 and TRBJ2-1; 13 bases match TRBD2. Germline V gene sequence: CDR1 SGHTA, CDR2 FQGTGA. V dropped 5 bases and J dropped 5; count of bases not matched to a gene: 9. The CDR3 has 17 residues. The CDR3 nucleotides are TGTGCCAGCAGCGCGAAATCGGGACTAGCGGGGCACAATGAGCAGTTCTTC. It yields the protein CASSAKSGLAGHNEQFF.

V is TRBV7-3 and J is TRBJ2-3, with 11 bases that match TRBD1. Germline trimming cut 0 bases from V and 0 bases from J; bases unmatched to any gene: 5. This CDR3 is built from 18 residues. Germline-derived CDR1 and CDR2 are SGHTA and FQGTGA. Here the CDR3 reads CASSLTVGQGASTDTQYF. CDR3 sequence (DNA): TGTGCCAGCAGCTTAACTGTCGGACAGGGGGCGAGCACAGATACGCAGTATTTT.

This clonotype was observed once. This chain joins TRBV15 and TRBJ1-2; tentative D call: TRBD1 (6 bases). V gave up 3 bases and J gave up 14 bases, with 19 bases separating them. CDR1 and CDR2 from the germline V gene are LNHNV and YYDKDF (reference sequence). The CDR3 runs 13 residues. Here the CDR3 reads CATSRVERGPRTF. CDR3 nucleotide sequence: TGTGCCACCAGCAGGGTGGAGCGGGGGCCAAGGACCTTC.

Only a few counts were recorded for this clonotype. The chain employs TRBV5-1 and TRBJ2-3; maybe TRBD2 (5 bases). CDR3 length: 14 amino acids. V gave up 1 base and J gave up 8 bases, with 14 bases separating them. Per the germline V gene, CDR1 is SGHRS and CDR2 is YFSETQ. The CDR3 bases are TGCGCCAGCAGCTTGTACGGGGATACGGGTACGCAGTATTTT. This codes for CASSLYGDTGTQYF.

This clonotype was observed once. The chain couples TRBV5-1 to TRBJ1-2; no clear D gene. Germline assignment: CDR1 SGHRS and CDR2 YFSETQ. This CDR3 contains 15 residues. Trimming took 4 bases from V and 1 from J, leaving 14 bases between them. The CDR3 DNA reads as TGCGCCAGCAGCCTAGCGGTCCAGGTTAACTATGGCTACACCTTC. As protein: CASSLAVQVNYGYTF.

The chain combines TRBV20-1 with TRBJ1-6, with 8 bases that match TRBD1. With V trimmed by 3 bases and J by 8 bases, 9 bases remained unmatched. This CDR3 has 15 amino acids. Germline V gene lookup returns CDR1 DFQATT and CDR2 SNEGSKA (reference sequence). The CDR3 sequence is CSARATGDWDSPLHF. For the CDR3, the DNA is TGCAGTGCTAGGGCGACAGGGGACTGGGATTCACCCCTCCACTTT.

By sample share, this clonotype is large. The CDR3 nucleotides read TGCAGTGCTAGTCCCGGGACGGCGAGCTCCTACAATGAGCAGTTCTTC. It translates to CSASPGTASSYNEQFF. The V gene is TRBV20-1, the J gene TRBJ2-1, with D perhaps being TRBD1 or TRBD2 (5 bases each). The germline V and J ends were trimmed by 3 bases and 0 bases, with 15 bases remaining between them. Germline CDR1 and CDR2: DFQATT and SNEGSKA (reference sequence). The length of the CDR3 is 16 residues.

This clonotype was seen a few times. J is TRBJ2-5 and V is TRBV24-1; D could derive from TRBD1 or TRBD2 (6 bases each). The CDR3 is 13 amino acids. Per germline, CDR1 KGHDR and CDR2 SFDVKD. V was clipped by 9 bases and J by 1 base, with 11 bases between them. In DNA, the CDR3 is TGTGCCACCGCGACGGGGGCCCAAGAGACCCAGTACTTC. Protein sequence: CATATGAQETQYF.

This sequence joins TRBV3-1 and TRBJ1-5, with D maybe TRBD1 (5 bases). This CDR3 region has 14 residues. Germline-derived CDR1 and CDR2 are LGHDT and YNNKEL (reference sequence). Trimming pared 1 base from V and 1 base from J, leaving 5 bases between. CDR3 bases: TGTGCCAGCAGCCAAGCAGGGAGCAATCAGCCCCAGCATTTT. This encodes CASSQAGSNQPQHF.

This clonotype was observed once. This sequence joins TRBV12-3 or TRBV12-4 and TRBJ2-5, with TRBD2 matching 8 bases. V shed 0 bases, J shed 1 base, and the junction held 10 bases outside the gene matches. The CDR3 is made up of 18 amino acids. The CDR3 DNA follows: TGTGCCAGCAGTTTAGCCCTTTCAGCGGGGGCTCCCCAAGAGACCCAGTACTTC. It encodes CASSLALSAGAPQETQYF.

The gene calls are TRBV6-6 and TRBJ1-6, with no clear D. The germline V and J ends were trimmed by 2 bases and 7 bases, with 6 bases remaining between them. CDR3 length equals 13 residues. From germline, CDR1 is MNHNY and CDR2 SVGAGI (reference sequence). The CDR3 is CASSYTGNSPLHF. The CDR3, as DNA: TGTGCCAGCAGTTACACGGGCAATTCACCCCTCCACTTT.

The rearrangement joins TRBV12-3 or TRBV12-4 to TRBJ1-1; TRBD1 might be the D (6 bases). This CDR3 has 14 residues. V was clipped by 4 bases and J by 6 bases, with 15 bases between them. The CDR3 loop reads CASSSLPGAAEAFF. The CDR3 DNA is TGTGCCAGCAGTTCACTTCCGGGGGCCGCTGAAGCTTTCTTT.

J is TRBJ2-7 and V is TRBV20-1, with D perhaps assigned TRBD1 or TRBD2 (5 bases each). CDR3 length: 15 residues. The germline gives CDR1 DFQATT, CDR2 SNEGSKA (reference sequence). The V end lost 7 bases, the J end lost 5 bases, and 24 bases lay between the germline ends. DNA for the CDR3: TGCAGTGTTCCGGAGGCTCCGAGGGGCCTCAACGAGCAGTACTTC. As protein: CSVPEAPRGLNEQYF.

The sample holds a few counts of this clonotype. The gene calls are TRBV5-1 and TRBJ1-4; D gene ambiguous. In germline, CDR1 is SGHRS, CDR2 YFSETQ. The V end was cut by 3 bases, the J end by 7 bases, with 13 bases between. The CDR3 has 14 amino acids. CDR3 bases: TGCGCCAGCAGCTCGGAAGGAGTTGGTGAAAAACTGTTTTTT. It codes for CASSSEGVGEKLFF.

J is TRBJ1-5 and V is TRBV12-3 or TRBV12-4; perhaps TRBD1 as D (6 bases). V lost 6 bases to trimming and J lost 0 bases, with 12 bases between them. The CDR3 is 15 amino acids. The CDR3 loop reads CASSPTGHSNQPQHF. The CDR3 coding sequence is TGTGCCAGCAGCCCGACAGGACATAGCAATCAGCCCCAGCATTTT.

In its sample, this clonotype was seen a few times. This chain joins TRBV5-1 and TRBJ2-5; 9 bases map to TRBD2. Germline CDR1 is SGHRS and CDR2 is YFSETQ. V gave up 7 bases and J gave up 5 bases; unmatched junction bases: 9. The CDR3 consists of 14 residues. The DNA of the CDR3 is TGCGCCAGCTACTATACTAGCGGGCGGGAGACCCAGTACTTC. As protein: CASYYTSGRETQYF.

CDR3 DNA sequence: TGCGCCAGCAGCTTGTTGGAGGGCCGGTACGAGCAGTACTTC. It codes for CASSLLEGRYEQYF. The J gene is TRBJ2-7, the V gene TRBV5-1, with a weak D call TRBD2 (6 bases). V was trimmed by 1 base and J by 4 bases, leaving 12 bases between them. This CDR3 spans 14 amino acids. Germline lookup yields CDR1 SGHRS and CDR2 YFSETQ.

This chain uses TRBV4-1 with TRBJ2-5; D remains unclear. Trimming stripped 1 base from V and 1 base from J, with 4 bases between. The germline V gene encodes CDR1 MGHRA and CDR2 YSYEKL. The CDR3 has 13 residues. CDR3 DNA sequence: TGCGCCAGCAGCCAAGTCTTCCAAGAGACCCAGTACTTC. Its translation: CASSQVFQETQYF.

This clonotype came up a few times. The chain couples TRBV20-1 to TRBJ1-2; a possible D gene is TRBD1 (6 bases). This CDR3 has 15 residues. Trimming removed 6 bases at V and 2 bases at J, with 19 bases between. From germline, CDR1 is DFQATT and CDR2 SNEGSKA (reference sequence). The CDR3 nucleotides are TGCAGTGCCATTGACAGAGGGGGAACAAACTATGGCTACACCTTC. Amino acid sequence: CSAIDRGGTNYGYTF.

This clonotype is large (0.1 to 1%) within its sample. The chain uses TRBV5-1 and TRBJ2-7; D is tentatively TRBD1 or TRBD2 (5 bases each). The length of the CDR3 is 13 residues. V was pared by 3 bases and J by 3 bases, with 10 bases between. CDR1 and CDR2 from the germline V gene are SGHRS and YFSETQ. The CDR3 is CASSSSGSYEQYF. The DNA of the CDR3 is TGCGCCAGCAGCTCATCAGGGAGCTACGAGCAGTACTTC.

The CDR3, as DNA: TGTGCCAGCAGCTTGGGAGGGGCAGGGGCCCTACTCGAGCAGTTCTTC. It translates to CASSLGGAGALLEQFF. The chain uses TRBV5-4 and TRBJ2-1; D is possibly TRBD1 (6 bases). The CDR3 covers 16 residues. Germline V gene sequence: CDR1 SGHNT, CDR2 YYREEE (reference sequence). V gave up 0 bases and J gave up 10 bases, with 20 bases separating them.

The chain couples TRBV20-1 to TRBJ2-5; 11 bases align to TRBD2. Unmatched junction bases numbered 3, after V lost 2 bases and J lost 1 base. Germline-derived CDR1 and CDR2 are DFQATT and SNEGSKA (reference sequence). The CDR3 is 15 amino acids. CDR3 residues: CSARRLAGPQETQYF. DNA for the CDR3: TGCAGTGCTAGAAGACTAGCGGGGCCCCAAGAGACCCAGTACTTC.

This clonotype has more than one count but fewer than ten. The chain recombines TRBV6-5 with TRBJ1-1, with D unresolved. The V gene lost 0 bases and the J gene lost 3 bases, with 8 bases spanning the gap. CDR1 MNHEY and CDR2 SVGAGI come from the germline V gene. The CDR3 totals 14 residues. CDR3 residues: CASSYSRRDTEAFF. DNA for the CDR3: TGTGCCAGCAGTTACTCTCGCCGGGACACTGAAGCTTTCTTT.